This is a list of T cell receptor beta chains from one sample in a study of blood T cell repertoires in COVID-19. The method was immunoSEQ multiplex PCR; TCRdb's version includes in-frame clones alone and lacks a portion of them. The sample has 200,000 to 250,000 clones, roughly 84% seen once. The sequenced sample consisted of PBMCs or T cells enriched from blood (not recorded which). The receptors derive from a middle-aged woman who had recovered from COVID-19. CDR3s include the opening cysteine and the closing phenylalanine or tryptophan. A D gene is named only where the DNA matches it firmly. For some rows the clone size is stated as once, few or many, or as a class when expanded; others skip it.

cdr3_aa	cdr3_nt	v_call	j_call	clone_size	d_call
CASSLIQGTEAFF	TGTGCCAGCAGCTTAATACAGGGAACTGAAGCTTTCTTT	TRBV7-9	TRBJ1-1	few	-
CASSAQGWGYTF	TGTGCCAGCAGCGCTCAGGGTTGGGGCTACACCTTC	TRBV7-8	TRBJ1-2	few	-
CASSLGVGEQFF	TGTGCCAGCAGCTTGGGCGTCGGTGAGCAGTTCTTC	TRBV5-4	TRBJ2-1	once	-
CASSRTSGYQETQYF	TGTGCCAGCAGTCGGACTAGCGGATATCAAGAGACCCAGTACTTC	TRBV5-4	TRBJ2-5	few	TRBD2
CASRSEGEAFF	TGTGCCAGCAGGAGTGAGGGTGAAGCTTTCTTT	TRBV28	TRBJ1-1	-	-
CASSLGPANYEQYF	TGTGCCAGCAGCTTAGGGCCAGCGAACTACGAGCAGTACTTC	TRBV11-2	TRBJ2-7	once	-
CASSTPGGGSNEKLFF	TGTGCCAGCAGTACCCCCGGGGGGGGCAGTAATGAAAAACTGTTTTTT	TRBV28	TRBJ1-4	-	-
CASSLRPETAYEQYF	TGTGCCAGCAGCTTAAGACCTGAGACAGCCTACGAGCAGTACTTC	TRBV11-2	TRBJ2-7	-	-
CASSFSSPDTQYF	TGTGCCAGCAGCTTTAGTTCGCCAGATACGCAGTATTTT	TRBV5-4	TRBJ2-3	-	-
CASRRPGQGNSPLHF	TGTGCCAGCAGGAGACCGGGACAGGGAAACTCACCCCTCCACTTT	TRBV27	TRBJ1-6	-	TRBD1
CASSYAPGGVAYNEQFF	TGTGCCAGCAGCTATGCCCCGGGGGGAGTGGCATACAATGAGCAGTTCTTC	TRBV7-2	TRBJ2-1	few	TRBD2
CASRETGDFYGYTF	TGTGCCAGTAGGGAGACAGGGGACTTCTATGGCTACACCTTC	TRBV19	TRBJ1-2	-	TRBD1
CASSSSGTGAHYEQYF	TGTGCCAGCAGTTCCTCCGGGACAGGGGCCCACTACGAGCAGTACTTC	TRBV28	TRBJ2-7	-	TRBD1
CASSWDTLGSLHF	TGTGCCAGCAGTTGGGACACCCTGGGATCCCTCCACTTT	TRBV6-5	TRBJ1-6	-	-
CASSLRDLANYGYTF	TGTGCCAGCAGTTTACGGGATCTCGCTAACTATGGCTACACCTTC	TRBV28	TRBJ1-2	-	-
CASSLTGTYGYTF	TGCGCCAGCAGCTTGACAGGGACCTATGGCTACACCTTC	TRBV5-1	TRBJ1-2	few	-
CASSLDGTGSYEQYF	TGTGCCAGCAGCTTGGACGGGACTGGCTCCTACGAGCAGTACTTC	TRBV5-5	TRBJ2-7	-	-
CASSYLGRGGYEQYF	TGTGCCAGCAGCTACCTGGGGAGGGGCGGTTACGAGCAGTACTTC	TRBV7-8	TRBJ2-7	-	TRBD2
CASVLSTGANSPLHF	TGTGCCAGCGTCCTCTCGACAGGGGCAAATTCACCCCTCCACTTT	TRBV3-1/TRBV3-2	TRBJ1-6	-	TRBD1
CASSPRGGSTGELFF	TGTGCCAGCAGCCCGAGGGGGGGCAGCACCGGGGAGCTGTTTTTT	TRBV7-2	TRBJ2-2	-	-
CAWRDTEERSPLHF	TGTGCCTGGAGGGACACCGAGGAAAGATCACCCCTCCACTTT	TRBV30	TRBJ1-6	-	-
CASSPGLAGGFTGELFF	TGCGCCAGCAGTCCTGGACTAGCGGGAGGCTTTACCGGGGAGCTGTTTTTT	TRBV5-1	TRBJ2-2	-	TRBD2
CASSVSTGVQETQYF	TGTGCCAGCAGCGTGTCCACGGGGGTCCAAGAGACCCAGTACTTC	TRBV2	TRBJ2-5	-	-
CASSSHRDRGEKLFF	TGCGCCAGCAGCTCGCACCGGGACAGGGGGGAAAAACTGTTTTTT	TRBV5-1	TRBJ1-4	few	TRBD1
CATSGSLADTQYF	TGTGCCACTAGCGGGAGTTTGGCAGATACGCAGTATTTT	TRBV3-1/TRBV3-2	TRBJ2-3	-	TRBD2
CASSQDLGGSQETQYF	TGCGCCAGCAGCCAAGATCTCGGAGGGAGTCAAGAGACCCAGTACTTC	TRBV4-1	TRBJ2-5	-	-
CASMFGGVAGELFF	TGTGCCAGTATGTTCGGGGGGGTCGCCGGGGAGCTGTTTTTT	TRBV19	TRBJ2-2	-	TRBD2
CASSQVLAVGYNEQFF	TGTGCCAGCAGCCAAGTTCTAGCGGTCGGGTACAATGAGCAGTTCTTC	TRBV4-2	TRBJ2-1	-	TRBD2
CASSERRQGNGYTF	TGTGCCAGCAGTGAAAGGCGACAGGGGAACGGCTACACCTTC	TRBV2	TRBJ1-2	few	TRBD1
CASSSQGYGYTF	TGTGCCAGCAGTTCACAGGGATATGGCTACACCTTC	TRBV28	TRBJ1-2	-	-
CASSLAAGVIYGEQFF	TGTGCCAGCAGCTTAGCGGCGGGAGTAATCTACGGTGAGCAGTTCTTC	TRBV7-2	TRBJ2-1	-	TRBD2
CASSVGGADPLYGYTF	TGTGCCAGCAGCGTGGGAGGGGCCGACCCACTCTATGGCTACACCTTC	TRBV9	TRBJ1-2	-	-
CASSAFGGSNSPLHF	TGTGCCAGCAGTGCCTTCGGGGGGTCCAATTCACCCCTCCACTTT	TRBV6-6	TRBJ1-6	-	-
CASSTSTGTYGYTF	TGTGCCAGTAGTACTTCGACAGGGACCTATGGCTACACCTTC	TRBV19	TRBJ1-2	-	TRBD1
CASSLAELRSTDTQYF	TGCGCCAGCAGCTTGGCCGAGCTGCGGAGCACAGATACGCAGTATTTT	TRBV5-1	TRBJ2-3	-	-
CASSRPGATIQETQYF	TGTGCCAGCAGCCGTCCAGGGGCCACTATCCAAGAGACCCAGTACTTC	TRBV7-2	TRBJ2-5	-	-
CASSPPQKNNSPLHF	TGTGCCAGCAGTCCCCCACAGAAAAATAATTCACCCCTCCACTTT	TRBV6-6	TRBJ1-6	once	-
CASSEGYQGVNEQFF	TGTGCCAGCAGTGAGGGTTACCAGGGGGTAAATGAGCAGTTCTTC	TRBV2	TRBJ2-1	-	TRBD1
CASSDMRAGANVLTF	TGTGCCAGCAGCGATATGAGGGCTGGGGCCAACGTCCTGACTTTC	TRBV6-5	TRBJ2-6	-	-
CAISFGQGYEQYF	TGTGCCATCAGTTTTGGACAGGGTTACGAGCAGTACTTC	TRBV10-3	TRBJ2-7	-	TRBD1
CASSTSGEYEQYF	TGTGCCAGCAGCACGTCAGGGGAGTACGAGCAGTACTTC	TRBV11-2	TRBJ2-7	-	-
CASSPTGAEAFF	TGCGCCAGCAGCCCGACGGGGGCTGAAGCTTTCTTT	TRBV5-1	TRBJ1-1	once	-
CATSSQGAEENIQYF	TGTGCCACCAGCAGCCAGGGGGCTGAGGAGAACATTCAGTACTTC	TRBV15	TRBJ2-4	-	TRBD1
CASTSGSVGAYEQYF	TGTGCCAGCACCTCGGGTAGCGTGGGAGCCTACGAGCAGTACTTC	TRBV5-6	TRBJ2-7	once	-
CASSQDPGQGVGELFF	TGCGCCAGCAGCCAAGATCCCGGACAGGGGGTCGGGGAGCTGTTTTTT	TRBV4-1	TRBJ2-2	few	TRBD1
CASSQGTVSYNEQFF	TGCGCCAGCAGCCAAGGGACAGTTTCCTACAATGAGCAGTTCTTC	TRBV4-1	TRBJ2-1	-	-
CASSSSPGTSGGGTDTQYF	TGTGCCAGTAGTTCCTCCCCAGGGACTAGCGGAGGGGGCACAGATACGCAGTATTTT	TRBV19	TRBJ2-3	-	TRBD2
CASSLLAGRGDEQFF	TGTGCCAGCAGCTTACTAGCGGGAAGGGGTGATGAGCAGTTCTTC	TRBV7-2	TRBJ2-1	-	TRBD2
CASSIPGQGAKNIQYF	TGCGCCAGCAGCATTCCGGGACAGGGGGCCAAAAACATTCAGTACTTC	TRBV4-1	TRBJ2-4	-	TRBD1
CATRGQGADTQYF	TGCGCCACCCGAGGGCAGGGGGCAGATACGCAGTATTTT	TRBV6-5	TRBJ2-3	-	TRBD1
CASTSKRLAGGPREQFF	TGTGCCAGCACCAGTAAGAGACTAGCGGGAGGTCCTCGTGAGCAGTTCTTC	TRBV7-9	TRBJ2-1	-	TRBD2
CASRLDSENIQYF	TGTGCCAGCAGACTGGACAGCGAAAACATTCAGTACTTC	TRBV6-5	TRBJ2-4	once	-
CASSRALGEQFF	TGTGCCAGCAGCCGAGCCCTCGGTGAGCAGTTCTTC	TRBV11-2	TRBJ2-1	-	-
CASSQGQGALGYTF	TGTGCCAGCAGCCAAGGACAGGGGGCGCTTGGCTACACCTTC	TRBV3-1/TRBV3-2	TRBJ1-2	few	TRBD1
CAWRQGVETQYF	TGTGCCTGGAGGCAGGGGGTGGAGACCCAGTACTTC	TRBV30	TRBJ2-5	-	TRBD1